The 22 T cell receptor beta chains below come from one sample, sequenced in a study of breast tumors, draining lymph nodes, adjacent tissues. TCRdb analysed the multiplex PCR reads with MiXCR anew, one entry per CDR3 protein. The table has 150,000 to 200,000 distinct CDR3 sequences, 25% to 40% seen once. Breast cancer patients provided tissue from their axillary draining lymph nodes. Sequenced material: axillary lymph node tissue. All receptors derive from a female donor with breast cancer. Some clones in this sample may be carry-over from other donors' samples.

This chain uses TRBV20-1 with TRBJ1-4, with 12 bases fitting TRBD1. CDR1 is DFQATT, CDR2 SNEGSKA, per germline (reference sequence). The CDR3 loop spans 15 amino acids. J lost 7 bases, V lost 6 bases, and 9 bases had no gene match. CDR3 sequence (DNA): TGCAGTGCCAGCAGCTGGGACAGGGGGCGTGAAAAACTGTTTTTT. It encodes CSASSWDRGREKLFF.

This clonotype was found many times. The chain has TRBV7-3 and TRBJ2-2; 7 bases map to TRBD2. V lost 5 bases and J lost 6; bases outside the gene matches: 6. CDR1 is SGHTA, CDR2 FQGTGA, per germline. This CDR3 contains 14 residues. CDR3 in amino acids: CASSTSGAPGELFF. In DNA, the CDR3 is TGTGCCAGCAGCACCAGCGGGGCTCCCGGGGAGCTGTTTTTT.

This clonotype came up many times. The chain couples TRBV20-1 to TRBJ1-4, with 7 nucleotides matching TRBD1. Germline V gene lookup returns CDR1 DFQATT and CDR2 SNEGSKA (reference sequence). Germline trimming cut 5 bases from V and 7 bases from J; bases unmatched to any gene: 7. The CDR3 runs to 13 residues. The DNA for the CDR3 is TGCAGTGCTTCAATGGACAGGTTTGAAAAACTGTTTTTT. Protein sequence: CSASMDRFEKLFF.

For the CDR3, the DNA is TGCGCCAGCAGCCCAGGGACTAGCGGGAGGGGAACAGATACGCAGTATTTT. Protein product: CASSPGTSGRGTDTQYF. The rearrangement links TRBV4-1 to TRBJ2-3; the match to TRBD2 covers 16 bases. The CDR3 is 17 residues long. Germline V gene sequence: CDR1 MGHRA, CDR2 YSYEKL. The J segment lost 3 bases and the V segment lost 4 bases, leaving 4 bases of the junction unmatched.

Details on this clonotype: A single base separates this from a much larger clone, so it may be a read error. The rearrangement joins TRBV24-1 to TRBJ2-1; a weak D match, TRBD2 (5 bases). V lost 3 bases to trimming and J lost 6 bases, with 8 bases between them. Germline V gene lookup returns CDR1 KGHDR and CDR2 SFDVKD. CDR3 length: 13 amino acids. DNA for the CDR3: TGTGCCACCAGTGATACAAGCGGCAATGAGCAGTTCTTC. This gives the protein CATSDTSGNEQFF.

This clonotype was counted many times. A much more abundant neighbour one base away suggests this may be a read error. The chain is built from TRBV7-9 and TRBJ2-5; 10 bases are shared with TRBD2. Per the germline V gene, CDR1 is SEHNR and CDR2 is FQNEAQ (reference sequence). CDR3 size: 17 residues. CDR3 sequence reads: CASSLGSGRAPREPQYF. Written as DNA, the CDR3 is TGTGCCAGCAGCTTGGGAAGCGGGAGGGCCCCCAGAGAGCCCCAGTACTTC. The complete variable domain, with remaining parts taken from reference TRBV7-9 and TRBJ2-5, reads DTGVSQNPRHKITKRGQNVTFRCDPISEHNRLYWYRQTLGQGPEFLTYFQNEAQLEKSRLLSDRFSAERPKGSFSTLEIQRTEQGDSAMYLCASSLGSGRAPREPQYFGPGTRLLVL.

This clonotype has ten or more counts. In nucleotides, the CDR3 is TGTGCCAGCAGTGAACAGGGGAGCGGCAATCAGCCCCAGCATTTT. It translates to CASSEQGSGNQPQHF. The chain couples TRBV6-1 to TRBJ1-5; D is perhaps TRBD1 (6 bases). Trimming cost V 2 bases and J 2 bases, with 10 bases left between them. The CDR3 contains 15 residues. CDR1 MNHNS and CDR2 SASEGT come from the germline V gene.

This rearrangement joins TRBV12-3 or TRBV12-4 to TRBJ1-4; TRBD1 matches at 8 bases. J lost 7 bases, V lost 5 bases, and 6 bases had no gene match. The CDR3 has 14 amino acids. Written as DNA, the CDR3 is TGTGCCAGCAGTCCCGGACAGGGAGGTGAAAAACTGTTTTTT. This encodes CASSPGQGGEKLFF.

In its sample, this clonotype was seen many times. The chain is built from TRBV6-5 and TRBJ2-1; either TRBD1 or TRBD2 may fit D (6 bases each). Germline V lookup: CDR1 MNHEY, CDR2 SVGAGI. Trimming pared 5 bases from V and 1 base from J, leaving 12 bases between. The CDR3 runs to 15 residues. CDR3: CASSAIGGSYNEQFF. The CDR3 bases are TGTGCCAGCAGTGCTATAGGGGGGTCCTACAATGAGCAGTTCTTC.

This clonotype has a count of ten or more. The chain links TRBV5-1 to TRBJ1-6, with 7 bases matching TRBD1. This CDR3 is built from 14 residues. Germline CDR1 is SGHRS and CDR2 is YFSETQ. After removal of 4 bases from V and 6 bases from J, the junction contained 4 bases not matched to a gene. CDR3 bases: TGCGCCAGCAGCCGGAGGGACAGTAATTCACCCCTCCACTTT. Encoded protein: CASSRRDSNSPLHF.

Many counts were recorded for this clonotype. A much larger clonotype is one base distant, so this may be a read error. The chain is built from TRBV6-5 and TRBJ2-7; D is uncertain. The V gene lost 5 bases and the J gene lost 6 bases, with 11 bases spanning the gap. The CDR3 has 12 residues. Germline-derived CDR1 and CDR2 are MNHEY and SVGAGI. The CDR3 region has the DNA TGTGCCAGCAGTCCCCGGACCTTCGAGCAGTACTTC. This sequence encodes CASSPRTFEQYF.

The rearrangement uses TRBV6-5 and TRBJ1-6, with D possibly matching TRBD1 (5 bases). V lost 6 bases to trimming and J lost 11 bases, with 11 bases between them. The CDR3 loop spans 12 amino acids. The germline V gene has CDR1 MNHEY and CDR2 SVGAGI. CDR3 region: CASSLGGAPLHF. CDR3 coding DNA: TGTGCCAGCAGCCTTGGGGGGGCACCCCTCCACTTT.

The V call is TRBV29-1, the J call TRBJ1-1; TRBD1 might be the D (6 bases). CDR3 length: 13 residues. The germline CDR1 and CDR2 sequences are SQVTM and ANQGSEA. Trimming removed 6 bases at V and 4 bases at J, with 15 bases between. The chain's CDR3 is CSVAGQMSTEAFF. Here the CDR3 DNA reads TGCAGCGTCGCCGGACAGATGAGCACTGAAGCTTTCTTT.

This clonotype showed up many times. CDR3 residues: CASSASTPAETQYF. The DNA of the CDR3 is TGTGCCAGCAGCGCCTCGACTCCCGCGGAGACCCAGTACTTC. The rearrangement joins TRBV7-9 to TRBJ2-5; no clear D gene. Trimming removed 5 bases at V and 5 bases at J, with 15 bases between. The CDR3 is 14 residues long. Germline V gene sequence: CDR1 SEHNR, CDR2 FQNEAQ (reference sequence).

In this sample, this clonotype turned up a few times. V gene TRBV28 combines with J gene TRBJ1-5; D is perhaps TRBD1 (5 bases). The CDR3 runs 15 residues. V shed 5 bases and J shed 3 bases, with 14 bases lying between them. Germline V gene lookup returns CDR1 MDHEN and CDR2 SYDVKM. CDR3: CASSLAGGNNQPQHF. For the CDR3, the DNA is TGTGCCAGCAGTCTTGCCGGGGGGAACAATCAGCCCCAGCATTTT.

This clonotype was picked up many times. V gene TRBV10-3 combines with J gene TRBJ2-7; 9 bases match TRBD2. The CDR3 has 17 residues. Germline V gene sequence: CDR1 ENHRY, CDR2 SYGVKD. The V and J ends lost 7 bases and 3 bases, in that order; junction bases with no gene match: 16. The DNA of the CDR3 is TGTGCCATCAACGGGGTGGGTCCCGGGACTAGCTACTACGAGCAGTACTTC. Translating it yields CAINGVGPGTSYYEQYF.

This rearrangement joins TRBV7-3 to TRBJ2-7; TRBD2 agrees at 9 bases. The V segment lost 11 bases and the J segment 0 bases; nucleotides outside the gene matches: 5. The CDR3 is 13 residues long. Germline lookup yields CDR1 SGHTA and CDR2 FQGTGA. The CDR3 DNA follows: TGTGCCTGGAGTAGCGGGAGCTCCTACGAGCAGTACTTC. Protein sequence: CAWSSGSSYEQYF.

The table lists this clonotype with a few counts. The CDR3 loop reads CASSYGSGPEQYF. In DNA form, the CDR3 reads TGTGCCAGCAGTTACGGGAGCGGACCCGAGCAGTACTTC. The chain links TRBV6-2 or TRBV6-3 to TRBJ2-7, with D perhaps matching TRBD2 (5 bases). The germline V gene has CDR1 MNHEY and CDR2 SVGEGT. V shed 2 bases and J shed 6 bases, with 11 bases lying between them. This CDR3 region has 13 residues.

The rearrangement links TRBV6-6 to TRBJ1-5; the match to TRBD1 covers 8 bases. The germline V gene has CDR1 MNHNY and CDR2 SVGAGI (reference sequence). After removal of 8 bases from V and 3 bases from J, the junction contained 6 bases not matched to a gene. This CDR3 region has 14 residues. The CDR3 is CASGGTGLNQPQHF. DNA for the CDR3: TGTGCCAGCGGAGGGACAGGACTCAATCAGCCCCAGCATTTT.

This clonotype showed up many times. The CDR3 bases are TGTGCCAGCAGCCTAGGCCTAGCGGGGGCGTACCAAGAGACCCAGTACTTC. Translated: CASSLGLAGAYQETQYF. This sequence joins TRBV7-9 and TRBJ2-5; 10 bases align to TRBD2. Trimming removed 5 bases from V and 0 bases from J; junction bases left unmatched: 9. CDR1 is SEHNR, CDR2 FQNEAQ, per germline (reference sequence). This CDR3 spans 17 amino acids.

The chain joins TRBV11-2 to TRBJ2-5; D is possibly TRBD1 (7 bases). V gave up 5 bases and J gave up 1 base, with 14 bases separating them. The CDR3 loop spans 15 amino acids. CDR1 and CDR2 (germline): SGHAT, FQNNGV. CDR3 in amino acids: CASSTPQGGQETQYF. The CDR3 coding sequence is TGTGCCAGCAGCACGCCGCAGGGGGGCCAAGAGACCCAGTACTTC.

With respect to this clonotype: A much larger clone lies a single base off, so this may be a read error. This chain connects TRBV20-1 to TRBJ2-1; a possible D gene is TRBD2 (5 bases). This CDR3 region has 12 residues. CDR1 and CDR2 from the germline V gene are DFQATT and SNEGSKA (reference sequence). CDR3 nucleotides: TGCAGTGCTGTTCCTAGCTCCTATGAGCCGTTCTTC. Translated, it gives CSAVPSSYEPFF.